A single sample is the source of the 17 T cell receptor beta chains below, sequenced in a study of T cells in Graves' hyperthyroidism and ophthalmopathy. Authors of the study amplified TCR beta CDR3 regions from RNA transcripts. HTBI primers were used for first-round RT-PCR of the TCR CDR3. Via MiXCR, TCRdb re-called the multiplex PCR reads, giving one row per CDR3 protein. The sample lists around 800,000 distinct CDR3 sequences, roughly 40% seen once, with approximately 10% in the top ten. Sequenced material: blood. The source is a young man with Graves' hyperthyroidism.

The J gene is TRBJ2-7, the V gene TRBV7-9; 8 nucleotides line up with TRBD1. This CDR3 comprises 15 residues. CDR1 is SEHNR and CDR2 is FQNEAQ in the germline V gene (reference sequence). V trimming: 5 bases; J trimming: 0 bases; junction bases outside the gene matches: 6. The CDR3 DNA is TGTGCCAGCAGCGGGGACAGGTACTTCTCCTACGAGCAGTACTTC. Protein: CASSGDRYFSYEQYF.

This clonotype was seen repeatedly, ten times or more. The chain couples TRBV24-1 to TRBJ2-5, with D maybe TRBD1 (5 bases). Trimming removed 2 bases from V and 5 bases from J, with 11 bases in between. This CDR3 has 14 residues. CDR1 is KGHDR and CDR2 is SFDVKD in the germline V gene. CDR3 bases: TGTGCCACCAGTGATTCGGGCAGGGCGGAGACCCAGTACTTC. Its translation: CATSDSGRAETQYF.

This clonotype was detected a few times. The chain couples TRBV4-2 to TRBJ2-7; no clear D. Trimming took 4 bases from V and 3 from J, leaving 13 bases between them. The length of the CDR3 is 14 residues. Germline V gives CDR1 LGHNA, CDR2 YNFKEQ. The chain's CDR3 is CASSPGGSVYEQYF. The CDR3 region has the DNA TGTGCCAGCAGCCCTGGCGGATCTGTCTACGAGCAGTACTTC.

The sample holds a few counts of this clonotype. The V gene is TRBV27, the J gene TRBJ1-5; tentative D call: TRBD1 (6 bases). Germline V gene sequence: CDR1 MNHEY, CDR2 SMNVEV (reference sequence). The CDR3 extends over 14 amino acids. V was clipped by 5 bases and J by 6 bases, with 14 bases between them. CDR3 nucleotide sequence: TGTGCCAGCAGTCGAGGGGGGGCCGGTCAGCCCCAGCATTTT. This gives the protein CASSRGGAGQPQHF.

This chain joins TRBV7-9 and TRBJ2-5, with TRBD1 matching 11 bases. The J call may not be correct, given that the DNA end is closer to TRBJ2-7. This CDR3 has 16 amino acids. Looked up from germline, CDR1 is SEHNR and CDR2 is FQNEAQ (reference sequence). The CDR3 DNA sequence: TGTGCCAGCAGACCTCTCGGGACAGGGGGGCCCTACGAGCAGTACTTC. Protein: CASRPLGTGGPYEQYF.

The rearrangement links TRBV4-1 to TRBJ2-7; no clear D. Germline V gene data show CDR1 as MGHRA and CDR2 as YSYEKL. This CDR3 is 14 amino acids long. V shed 1 base and J shed 2 bases, with 9 bases lying between them. Here the CDR3 DNA reads TGCGCCAGCAGCCAAGGAGTATCAGCCTACGAGCAGTACTTC. Translating gives CASSQGVSAYEQYF.

This clonotype was picked up a small number of times. The junction differs from germline at one of its ends, possibly a read error. This chain connects TRBV9 to TRBJ2-6; D is uncertain. The CDR3 is made up of 18 amino acids. Germline assignment: CDR1 SGDLS and CDR2 YYNGEE. In nucleotides, the CDR3 is TGCGCCAGCAGCCAAGATGGGCCGCCAGCCTCTGGGGCCAACGTCCTGACTTTC. Translating it yields CASSQDGPPASGANVLTF.

This clonotype was seen ten or more times. The V gene is TRBV2, the J gene TRBJ1-5, with 11 bases identical to TRBD1. The J segment lost 3 bases and the V segment lost 4 bases, leaving 5 bases of the junction unmatched. From germline, CDR1 is SNHLY and CDR2 FYNNEI. CDR3 size: 16 residues. CDR3 loop: CASSGRTGGFNQPQHF. The CDR3 nucleotides are TGTGCCAGCAGTGGAAGGACAGGGGGCTTCAATCAGCCCCAGCATTTT.

This clonotype was counted ten times or more. The chain is built from TRBV7-9 and TRBJ2-7; D is uncertain. The CDR3 has 12 residues. V lost 4 bases and J 7 bases, leaving 11 bases between the germline ends. CDR1 is SEHNR and CDR2 is FQNEAQ in the germline V gene (reference sequence). The CDR3 DNA reads TGTGCCAGCAGCTCTGGCTACCTGGAGCAGTACTTC. It translates to CASSSGYLEQYF.

The CDR3 protein is CSVEDPDRDPQTDETQYF. CDR3 bases: TGCAGCGTTGAAGATCCGGACCGCGACCCTCAAACAGACGAGACCCAGTACTTC. This sequence joins TRBV29-1 and TRBJ2-5; D ambiguous. The CDR3 sequence is 18 residues long. The ends were cut back, 0 bases at V and 5 bases at J, with 25 bases in the middle. The V gene's germline CDR1 is SQVTM and CDR2 ANQGSEA.

This clonotype showed up just a few times. The chain recombines TRBV7-2 with TRBJ1-1; D is unresolved. Germline V gives CDR1 SGHTA, CDR2 FQGNSA. This CDR3 region has 17 residues. V dropped 5 bases and J dropped 2 bases, with 21 bases sitting between them. The CDR3 nucleotides are TGTGCCAGCAGCACCCGCCCCAGAAATGGGGTTAACACTGAAGCTTTCTTT. Translation gives CASSTRPRNGVNTEAFF.

The chain combines TRBV7-9 with TRBJ2-7; maybe TRBD2 (6 bases). Trimming shortened V by 5 bases and J by 2 bases, and 16 bases separated the two germline ends. From germline, CDR1 is SEHNR and CDR2 FQNEAQ (reference sequence). There are 15 residues in the CDR3. CDR3 sequence reads: CASSQEKRATYEQYF. The DNA of the CDR3 is TGTGCCAGCAGCCAAGAAAAGCGGGCCACCTACGAGCAGTACTTC.

With respect to this clonotype: This may arise from a read error, as a much more abundant clone is one base away. The chain has TRBV7-2 and TRBJ2-5; a weak D match, TRBD1 (6 bases). Per germline, CDR1 SGHTA and CDR2 FQGNSA. The V and J ends lost 1 base and 9 bases respectively, with 15 bases between them. This CDR3 is built from 14 residues. Here the CDR3 reads CASSLGQASWPQYF. CDR3 nucleotide sequence: TGTGCCAGCAGCTTAGGACAGGCGTCTTGGCCCCAGTACTTC.

This clonotype was counted between two and nine times. This rearrangement joins TRBV12-3 or TRBV12-4 to TRBJ2-7, with 8 bases fitting TRBD1. This CDR3 spans 15 amino acids. V shed 3 bases, J shed 7 bases, and the junction held 11 bases outside the gene matches. The CDR3 DNA is TGTGCCAGCAGTTTGCTAGGAACAGGGGGAGAGGAGCAGTACTTC. Protein sequence: CASSLLGTGGEEQYF.

At least ten counts were recorded for this clonotype. The chain is built from TRBV19 and TRBJ2-6; a weak D match, TRBD1 (6 bases). Germline CDR1 LNHDA, CDR2 SQIVND (reference sequence). V lost 5 bases, J lost 4 bases, and 15 bases lay in between. The CDR3 totals 16 residues. CDR3 sequence reads: CASSPMTGPGANVLTF. CDR3 nucleotides: TGTGCCAGTAGTCCCATGACAGGACCCGGGGCCAACGTCCTGACTTTC. The whole variable domain, filled in from reference TRBV19 and TRBJ2-6, reads DGGITQSPKYLFRKEGQNVTLSCEQNLNHDAMYWYRQDPGQGLRLIYYSQIVNDFQKGDIAEGYSVSREKKESFPLTVTSAQKNPTAFYLCASSPMTGPGANVLTFGAGSRLTVL.

V is TRBV2 and J is TRBJ2-6; D perhaps matches TRBD1 (6 bases). Trimming pared 6 bases from V and 4 bases from J, leaving 13 bases between. The V gene's germline CDR1 is SNHLY and CDR2 FYNNEI. The CDR3 loop spans 15 amino acids. The CDR3 bases are TGTGCCAGCAGCGTCAGGGGTACCGGGGCCAACGTCCTGACTTTC. This encodes CASSVRGTGANVLTF.

The rearrangement links TRBV2 to TRBJ2-1; D possibly corresponds to TRBD2 (5 bases). V was cut by 4 bases and J by 6 bases, with 19 bases left in between. This CDR3 contains 16 residues. Germline CDR1 and CDR2: SNHLY and FYNNEI. The CDR3 here is CASSVVGGVGLNEQFF. CDR3 coding DNA: TGTGCCAGCAGTGTCGTCGGAGGCGTCGGACTCAATGAGCAGTTCTTC.